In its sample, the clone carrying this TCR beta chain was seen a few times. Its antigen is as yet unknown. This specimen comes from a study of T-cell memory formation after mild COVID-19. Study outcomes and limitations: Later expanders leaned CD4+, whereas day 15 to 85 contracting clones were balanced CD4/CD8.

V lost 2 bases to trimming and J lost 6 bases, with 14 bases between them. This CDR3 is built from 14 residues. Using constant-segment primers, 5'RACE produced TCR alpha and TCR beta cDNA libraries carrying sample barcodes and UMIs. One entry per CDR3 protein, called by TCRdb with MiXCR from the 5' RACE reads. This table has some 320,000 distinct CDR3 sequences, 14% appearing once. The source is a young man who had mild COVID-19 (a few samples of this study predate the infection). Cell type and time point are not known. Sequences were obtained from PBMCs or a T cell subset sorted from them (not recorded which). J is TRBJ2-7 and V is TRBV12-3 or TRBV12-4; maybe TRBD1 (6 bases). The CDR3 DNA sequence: TGTGCCAGCAGTTTATCAGGGGTATCCCTCGAGCAGTACTTC. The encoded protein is CASSLSGVSLEQYF.